Presented here are 8 T cell receptor beta chains from one specimen sequenced in a study of blood T cell repertoires in COVID-19. The data were produced by immunoSEQ multiplex PCR, yet TCRdb's version contains in-frame clones alone and is incomplete. The sample contains about 670,000 clones, more than 80% of which appear only once. Sequenced input: peripheral blood. The receptors come from a young woman with acute or convalescent COVID-19.

This clone was seen only once. This sequence joins TRBV12-3 or TRBV12-4 and TRBJ1-5; TRBD1 aligns across 9 bases. CDR3 length: 13 residues. The V segment lost 6 bases and the J segment 10 bases; nucleotides outside the gene matches: 7. CDR3 amino acids: CASSLTGGYPQHF. DNA of the CDR3: TGTGCCAGCAGCCTAACAGGGGGCTATCCCCAGCATTTT.

The chain uses TRBV4-3 and TRBJ1-2; the match to TRBD1 covers 11 bases. This CDR3 region has 15 residues. V was clipped by 4 bases and J by 2 bases; unmatched bases: 3. Germline V CDR1 and CDR2: LGHNA, YSLEER. CDR3 loop: CASSLDRGRNYGYTF. DNA of the CDR3: TGCGCCAGCAGCCTGGACAGGGGGCGCAACTATGGCTACACCTTC.

The genes are TRBV4-3 and TRBJ1-5; no clear D. V lost 0 bases and J lost 0, with 6 bases in between. The germline gives CDR1 LGHNA, CDR2 YSLEER. The CDR3 has 15 amino acids. The CDR3 DNA is TGCGCCAGCAGCCAAGAACCCTATAGCAATCAGCCCCAGCATTTT. Translation: CASSQEPYSNQPQHF.

This clone was seen once. The chain recombines TRBV9 with TRBJ1-5, with D possibly being TRBD1 (5 bases). The germline CDR1 and CDR2 sequences are SGDLS and YYNGEE. Trimming removed 0 bases at V and 8 bases at J, with 12 bases between. The length of the CDR3 is 14 residues. The CDR3 protein is CASSVGAGTEPQHF. As DNA, the CDR3 is TGTGCCAGCAGCGTAGGAGCGGGGACGGAGCCCCAGCATTTT.

V gene TRBV7-8 combines with J gene TRBJ1-1; the match to TRBD1 covers 7 bases. The J segment lost 6 bases and the V segment lost 3 bases, leaving 4 bases of the junction unmatched. Germline V CDR1 and CDR2: SGHVS, FQNEAQ. The CDR3 runs to 13 residues. CDR3 nucleotide sequence: TGTGCCAGCAGCTTCACAGGGGTCGCTGAAGCTTTCTTT. Translating it yields CASSFTGVAEAFF.

The chain combines TRBV19 with TRBJ2-2; D possibly corresponds to TRBD2 (6 bases). Trimming took off 4 bases at V and 5 bases at J, with 11 bases between the two ends. This CDR3 spans 14 amino acids. Germline lookup yields CDR1 LNHDA and CDR2 SQIVND (reference sequence). The DNA of the CDR3 is TGTGCCAGTAGTACCGGGACTGAGACCGGGGAGCTGTTTTTT. Translating it yields CASSTGTETGELFF.

This clone was recorded a few times. CDR3 sequence reads: CATSRGQVDTEAFF. The CDR3 DNA reads as TGTGCCACCAGCAGAGGACAGGTGGACACTGAAGCTTTCTTT. This rearrangement joins TRBV15 to TRBJ1-1, with a weak D call TRBD1 (6 bases). Trimming cost V 1 base and J 3 bases, with 9 bases left between them. The CDR3 has 14 residues. Looked up from germline, CDR1 is LNHNV and CDR2 is YYDKDF (reference sequence).

There are a few counts of this clone. The J gene is TRBJ1-5, the V gene TRBV27, with 8 bases that match TRBD1. V was pared by 6 bases and J by 9 bases, with 4 bases of the junction left unmatched. The germline V gene has CDR1 MNHEY and CDR2 SMNVEV (reference sequence). The CDR3 is made up of 12 amino acids. The CDR3 is CASRTGAGPQHF. CDR3 coding DNA: TGTGCCAGCAGGACAGGGGCCGGGCCCCAGCATTTT.